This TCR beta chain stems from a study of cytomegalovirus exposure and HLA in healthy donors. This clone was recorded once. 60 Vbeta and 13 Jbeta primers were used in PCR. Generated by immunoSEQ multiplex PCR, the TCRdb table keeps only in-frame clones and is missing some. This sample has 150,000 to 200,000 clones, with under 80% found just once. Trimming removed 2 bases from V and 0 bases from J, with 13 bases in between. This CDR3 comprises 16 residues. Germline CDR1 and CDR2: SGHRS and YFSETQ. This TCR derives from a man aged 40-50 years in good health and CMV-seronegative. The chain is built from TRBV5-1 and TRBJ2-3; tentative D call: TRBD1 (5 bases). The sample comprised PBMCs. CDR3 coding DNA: TGCGCCAGCAGCTTAAGGGGTTTATCTAGCACAGATACGCAGTATTTT. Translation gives CASSLRGLSSTDTQYF.